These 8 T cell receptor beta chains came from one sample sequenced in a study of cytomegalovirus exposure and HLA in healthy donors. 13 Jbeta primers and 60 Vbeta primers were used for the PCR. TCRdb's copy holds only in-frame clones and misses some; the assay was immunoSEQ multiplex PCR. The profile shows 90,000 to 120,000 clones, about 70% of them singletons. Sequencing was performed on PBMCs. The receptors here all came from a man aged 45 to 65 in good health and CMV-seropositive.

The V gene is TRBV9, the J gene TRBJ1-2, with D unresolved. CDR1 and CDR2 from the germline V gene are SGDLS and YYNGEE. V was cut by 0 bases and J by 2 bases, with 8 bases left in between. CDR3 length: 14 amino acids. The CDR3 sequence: CASSVGRENYGYTF. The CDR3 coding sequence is TGTGCCAGCAGCGTAGGTAGAGAAAACTATGGCTACACCTTC.

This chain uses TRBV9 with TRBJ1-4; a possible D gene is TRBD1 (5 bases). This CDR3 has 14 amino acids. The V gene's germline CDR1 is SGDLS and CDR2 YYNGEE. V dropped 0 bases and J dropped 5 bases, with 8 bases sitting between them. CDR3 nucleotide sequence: TGTGCCAGCAGCGTAGGGGGCCCCAATGAAAAACTGTTTTTT. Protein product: CASSVGGPNEKLFF.

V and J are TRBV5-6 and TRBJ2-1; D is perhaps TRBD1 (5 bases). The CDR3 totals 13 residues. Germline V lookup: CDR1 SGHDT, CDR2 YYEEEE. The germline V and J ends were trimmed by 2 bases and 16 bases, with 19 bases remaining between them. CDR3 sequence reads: CASSFGLRVVLFF. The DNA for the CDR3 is TGTGCCAGCAGCTTTGGCCTCAGGGTAGTGTTATTCTTC.

CDR3 amino acids: CASSQNWGRSYEQYF. CDR3 sequence (DNA): TGTGCCAGCAGCCAAAACTGGGGGCGGTCCTACGAGCAGTACTTC. The V and J genes are TRBV14 and TRBJ2-7; TRBD1 is a possible D gene (6 bases). Germline CDR1 reads SGHDN; CDR2 reads FVKESK. With 2 bases removed from V and 1 base from J, the gap between germline ends came to 12 bases. This CDR3 spans 15 amino acids.

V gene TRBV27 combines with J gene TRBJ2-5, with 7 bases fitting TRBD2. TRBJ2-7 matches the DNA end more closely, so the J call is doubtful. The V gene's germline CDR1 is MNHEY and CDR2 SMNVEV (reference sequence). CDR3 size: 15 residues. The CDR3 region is CASGGVGGRRVEQYF. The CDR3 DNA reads TGTGCCAGTGGGGGGGTTGGCGGAAGGAGGGTCGAGCAGTACTTC.

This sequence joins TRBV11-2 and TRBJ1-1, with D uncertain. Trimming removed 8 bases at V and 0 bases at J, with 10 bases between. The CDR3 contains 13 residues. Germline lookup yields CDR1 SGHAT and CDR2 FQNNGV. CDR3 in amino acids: CASRRELNTEAFF. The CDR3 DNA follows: TGTGCCAGCCGTCGGGAACTGAACACTGAAGCTTTCTTT.

The CDR3 DNA follows: TGTGCCAGCAGCTTAGGCGGGAGATTCAATGAGCAGTTCTTC. It specifies CASSLGGRFNEQFF. V and J are TRBV5-4 and TRBJ2-1, with 7 bases identical to TRBD2. Germline CDR1 SGHNT, CDR2 YYREEE (reference sequence). The CDR3 spans 14 residues. V was clipped by 2 bases and J by 6 bases; unmatched bases: 5.

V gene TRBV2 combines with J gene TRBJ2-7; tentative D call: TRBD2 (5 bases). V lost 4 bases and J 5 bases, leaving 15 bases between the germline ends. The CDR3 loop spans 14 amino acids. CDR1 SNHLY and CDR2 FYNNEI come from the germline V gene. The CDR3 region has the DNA TGTGCCAGCAGTGTGAACGGGTTCGGGGACGAGCAGTACTTC. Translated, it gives CASSVNGFGDEQYF.